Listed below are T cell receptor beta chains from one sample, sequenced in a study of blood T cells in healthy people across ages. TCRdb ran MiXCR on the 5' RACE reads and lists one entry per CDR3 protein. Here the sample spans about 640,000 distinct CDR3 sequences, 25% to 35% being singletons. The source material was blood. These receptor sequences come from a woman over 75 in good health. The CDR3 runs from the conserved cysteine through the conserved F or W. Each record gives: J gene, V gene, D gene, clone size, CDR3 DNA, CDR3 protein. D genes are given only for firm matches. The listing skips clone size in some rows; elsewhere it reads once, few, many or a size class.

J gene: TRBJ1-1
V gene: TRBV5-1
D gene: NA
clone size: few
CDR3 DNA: TGCGCCAGCAGCTTAAATGACACCGAAGCTTTCTTT
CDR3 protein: CASSLNDTEAFF

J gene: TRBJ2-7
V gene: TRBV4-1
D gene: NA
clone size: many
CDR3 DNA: TGCGCCAGCAGCCAAGAAGTCGCCAGGGCCAACGAGCAGTACTTC
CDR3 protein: CASSQEVARANEQYF

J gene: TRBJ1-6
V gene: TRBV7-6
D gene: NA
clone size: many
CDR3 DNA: TGTGCCAGCAGCTTACATGAGGGTTCACCCCTCCACTTT
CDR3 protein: CASSLHEGSPLHF

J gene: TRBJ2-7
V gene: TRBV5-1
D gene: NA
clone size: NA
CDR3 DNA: TGCGCCAGCAGCTTGGCGGCGGGGCGTTCCTACGAGCAGTACTTC
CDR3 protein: CASSLAAGRSYEQYF

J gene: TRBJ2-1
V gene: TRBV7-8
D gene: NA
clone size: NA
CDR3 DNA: TGTGCCAGCAGCTTAGGGGGGGCGGGTGTCAATGAGCAGTTCTTC
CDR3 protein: CASSLGGAGVNEQFF

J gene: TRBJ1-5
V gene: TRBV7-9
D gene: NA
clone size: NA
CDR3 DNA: TGTGCCAGCAGCTTAGGTATCCAGGAGATGAATCAGCCCCAGCATTTT
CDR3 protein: CASSLGIQEMNQPQHF

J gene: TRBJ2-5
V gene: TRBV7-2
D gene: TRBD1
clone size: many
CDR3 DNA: TGTGCCAGCAGCCCCCCCGGGACAGGGGGCTCTCGGCTGGAGACCCAGTACTTC
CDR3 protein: CASSPPGTGGSRLETQYF

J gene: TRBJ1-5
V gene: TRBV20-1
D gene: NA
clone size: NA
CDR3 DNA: TGCAGTGCTAAATTGAGGAATCAGCCCCAGCATTTT
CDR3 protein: CSAKLRNQPQHF

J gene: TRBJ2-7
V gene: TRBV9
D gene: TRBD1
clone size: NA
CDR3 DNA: TGTGCCAGCAGCCCGGGACAGGGCGGATTCGAGCAGTACTTC
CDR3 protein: CASSPGQGGFEQYF

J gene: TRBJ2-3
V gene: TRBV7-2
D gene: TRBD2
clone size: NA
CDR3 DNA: TGTGCCAGCTTAAGCGGGACCAGCACAGATACGCAGTATTTT
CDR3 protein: CASLSGTSTDTQYF

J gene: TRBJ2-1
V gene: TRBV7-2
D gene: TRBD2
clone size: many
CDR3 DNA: TGTGCCAGCAGCGCGCGGACTAGAAACCGGGGTGAGCAGTTCTTC
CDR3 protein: CASSARTRNRGEQFF

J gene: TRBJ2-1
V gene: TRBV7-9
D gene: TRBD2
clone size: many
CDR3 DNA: TGTGCCAGCAGCTTAGTACGCCCTCCGCGGGGGAGCTCCTACAATGAGCAGTTCTTC
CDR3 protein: CASSLVRPPRGSSYNEQFF

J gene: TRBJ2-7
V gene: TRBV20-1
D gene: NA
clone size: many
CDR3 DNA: TGCAGTGCAGTACCCGCTAGCGAGAACGAGCAGTACTTC
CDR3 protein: CSAVPASENEQYF

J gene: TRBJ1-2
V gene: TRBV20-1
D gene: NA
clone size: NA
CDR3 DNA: TGCACCGCAGGAAGGGGAAACTATGGCTACACCTTC
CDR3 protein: CTAGRGNYGYTF

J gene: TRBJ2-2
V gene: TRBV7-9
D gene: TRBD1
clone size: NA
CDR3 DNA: TGTGCCAGCAGACCCACAGGGGGCGACACCACCGGGGAGCTGTTTTTT
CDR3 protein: CASRPTGGDTTGELFF

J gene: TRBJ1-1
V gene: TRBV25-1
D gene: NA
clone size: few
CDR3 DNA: TGTGCCAGCAGTGAATCGCGGGGCCGGGCTGAAGCTTTCTTT
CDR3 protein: CASSESRGRAEAFF

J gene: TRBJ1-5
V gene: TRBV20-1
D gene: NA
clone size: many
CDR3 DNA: TGCAGTGCTATGGGATATAGCAATCAGCCCCAGCATTTT
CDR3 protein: CSAMGYSNQPQHF

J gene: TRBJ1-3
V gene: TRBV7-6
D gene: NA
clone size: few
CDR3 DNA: TGTGCCAGCAGCTTGGGACGGAATTCTATCTCTGGAAACACCATATATTTT
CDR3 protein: CASSLGRNSISGNTIYF

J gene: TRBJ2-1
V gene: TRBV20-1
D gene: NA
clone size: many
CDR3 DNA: TGCAGTGCTAGAATCGGCGCGGCGGTTTACAATGAGCAGTTCTTC
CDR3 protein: CSARIGAAVYNEQFF

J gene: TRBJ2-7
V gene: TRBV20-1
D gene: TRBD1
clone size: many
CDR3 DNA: TGCAGTGCTAGAGATCTTCGGACAGGGGGCGACGAGCAGTACTTC
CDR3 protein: CSARDLRTGGDEQYF

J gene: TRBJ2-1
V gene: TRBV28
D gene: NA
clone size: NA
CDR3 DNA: TGTGCCAGCAGTCCCCTCGGGTTTAGCTCCTACAATGAGCAGTTCTTC
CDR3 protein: CASSPLGFSSYNEQFF

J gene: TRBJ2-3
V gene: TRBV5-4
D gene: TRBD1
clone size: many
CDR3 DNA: TGTGCCAGCAGTCTCCGCCCGGGACAGGGGATCACAGATACGCAGTATTTT
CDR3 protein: CASSLRPGQGITDTQYF

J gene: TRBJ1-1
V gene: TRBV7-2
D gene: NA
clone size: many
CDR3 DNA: TGTGCCAGCAGCTTAGTGGGAAAGAACACTGAAGCTTTCTTT
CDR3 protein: CASSLVGKNTEAFF

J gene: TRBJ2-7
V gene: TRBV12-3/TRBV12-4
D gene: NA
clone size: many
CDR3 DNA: TGTGCCAGCAGTTTAGGAAAAGCCTCCTACGAGCAGTACTTC
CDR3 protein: CASSLGKASYEQYF

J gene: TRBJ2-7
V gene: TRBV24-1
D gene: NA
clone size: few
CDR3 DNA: TGTGCCACCCGTGGGGTCGGCAGTGAGCAGTACTTC
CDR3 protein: CATRGVGSEQYF

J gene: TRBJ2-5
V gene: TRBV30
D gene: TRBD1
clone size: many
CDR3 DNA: TGTGCCTGGAGTGTAGGACAGGGGGCAAAGAATGACCAGTACTTC
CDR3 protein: CAWSVGQGAKNDQYF

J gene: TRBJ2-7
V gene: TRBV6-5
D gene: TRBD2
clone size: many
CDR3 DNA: TGTGCCAGCAGTTACCGGGGGGGTCCAACCTACGAGCAGTACTTC
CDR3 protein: CASSYRGGPTYEQYF

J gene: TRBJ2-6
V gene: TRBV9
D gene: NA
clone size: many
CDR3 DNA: TGTGCCAGCAGCGTCCAGCTACCTTCTGGGGCCAACGTCCTGACTTTC
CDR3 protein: CASSVQLPSGANVLTF

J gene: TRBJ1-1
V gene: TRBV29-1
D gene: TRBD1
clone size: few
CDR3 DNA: TGCAGCGTTGACTGGACAGGGAATCAGAATGGTGAAGCTTTCTTT
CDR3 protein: CSVDWTGNQNGEAFF

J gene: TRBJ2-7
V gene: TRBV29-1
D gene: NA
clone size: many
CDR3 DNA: TGCAGCGTTGAAGTTGGCACGGACGAGCAGTACTTC
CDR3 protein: CSVEVGTDEQYF

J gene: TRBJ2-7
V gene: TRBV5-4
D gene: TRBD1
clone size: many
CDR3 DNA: TGTGCCAGCAGCTTGGGTAATAGGCAGGGGGTCGAGCAGTACTTC
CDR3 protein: CASSLGNRQGVEQYF

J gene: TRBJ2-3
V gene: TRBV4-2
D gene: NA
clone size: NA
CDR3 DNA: TGTGCCAGCAGCCGAGATCCCGGCGGGGACGCAGATACGCAGTATTTT
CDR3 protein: CASSRDPGGDADTQYF

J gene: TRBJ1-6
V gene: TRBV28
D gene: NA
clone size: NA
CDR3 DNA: TGTGCCAGCAGTTTCGGCAGGGAAAATTCACCCCTCCACTTT
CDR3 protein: CASSFGRENSPLHF

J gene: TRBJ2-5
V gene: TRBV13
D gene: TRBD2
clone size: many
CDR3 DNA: TGTGCCAGCAGCACCCCCCACGTTTCGGGGGGCCAAGAGACCCAGTACTTC
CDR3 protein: CASSTPHVSGGQETQYF

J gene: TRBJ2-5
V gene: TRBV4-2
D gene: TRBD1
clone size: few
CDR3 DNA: TGTGCCAGCAACCCGGGGACAGGGGGCCTCGAGACCCAGTACTTC
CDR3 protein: CASNPGTGGLETQYF

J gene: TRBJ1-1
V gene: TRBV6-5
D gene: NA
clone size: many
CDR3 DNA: TGTGCCAGCAGGCCTCGAATGGGATGGATGAACACTGAAGCTTTCTTT
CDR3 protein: CASRPRMGWMNTEAFF

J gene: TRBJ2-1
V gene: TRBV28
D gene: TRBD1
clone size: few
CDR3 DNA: TGTGCCAGCAGGACAGGGACAGTGGAGACCCAGTTCTTC
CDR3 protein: CASRTGTVETQFF

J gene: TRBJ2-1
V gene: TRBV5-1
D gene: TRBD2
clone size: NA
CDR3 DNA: TGCGCCAGCAGCTTGGGATGGGGACTAGCGGACAATGAGCAGTTCTTC
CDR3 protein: CASSLGWGLADNEQFF

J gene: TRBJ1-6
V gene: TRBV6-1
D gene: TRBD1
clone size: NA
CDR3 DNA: TGTGCCAGCAGTGCAATGGTGGGACAGGGGGGGACCTATAATTCACCCCTCCACTTT
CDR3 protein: CASSAMVGQGGTYNSPLHF

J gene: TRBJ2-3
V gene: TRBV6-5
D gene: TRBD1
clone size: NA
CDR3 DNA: TGTGCCACCCAGAGGGGGCGGACAGATACGCAGTATTTT
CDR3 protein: CATQRGRTDTQYF

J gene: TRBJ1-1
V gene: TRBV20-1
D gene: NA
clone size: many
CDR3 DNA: TGCAGTGCCCCCGCGGGGGGCGGAACTGAAGCTTTCTTT
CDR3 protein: CSAPAGGGTEAFF

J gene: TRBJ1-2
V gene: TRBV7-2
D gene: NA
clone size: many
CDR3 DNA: TGTGCCAGCAGCCACCGCGGGGCCTGGGATGGCTACACCTTC
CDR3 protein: CASSHRGAWDGYTF

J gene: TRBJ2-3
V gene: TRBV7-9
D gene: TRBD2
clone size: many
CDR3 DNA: TGTGCCAGCAGCTTAGCCCAGCGGACTAGCGGTCTCACAGATACGCAGTATTTT
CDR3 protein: CASSLAQRTSGLTDTQYF

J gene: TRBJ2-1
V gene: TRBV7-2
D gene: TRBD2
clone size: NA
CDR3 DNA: TGTGCCAGCAGCTGGACTAGCGGGGGGCAGGATGAGCAGTTCTTC
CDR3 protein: CASSWTSGGQDEQFF

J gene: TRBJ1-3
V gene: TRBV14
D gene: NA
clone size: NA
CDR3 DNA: TGTGCCAGCAGCCAAGGGAGCCACTCTGGAAACACCATATATTTT
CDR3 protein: CASSQGSHSGNTIYF

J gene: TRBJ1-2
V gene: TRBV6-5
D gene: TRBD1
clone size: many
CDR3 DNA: TGTGCCAGCAGGAGGACAGGGAAGGTCTATGGCTACACCTTC
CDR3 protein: CASRRTGKVYGYTF

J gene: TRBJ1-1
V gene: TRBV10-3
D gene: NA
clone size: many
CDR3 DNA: TGTGCCATAGCCTCGGGGGGTGCGAACACTGAAGCTTTCTTT
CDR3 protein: CAIASGGANTEAFF

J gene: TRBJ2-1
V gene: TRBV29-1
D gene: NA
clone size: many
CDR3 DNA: TGCAGCGTTGATTGGGTGGGGCTGAACTCCTACAATGAGCAGTTCTTC
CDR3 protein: CSVDWVGLNSYNEQFF

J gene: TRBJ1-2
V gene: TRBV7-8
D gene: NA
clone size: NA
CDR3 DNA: TGTGCCAGCAGCTTAGCCAAGAGCTATGGCTACACCTTC
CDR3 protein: CASSLAKSYGYTF

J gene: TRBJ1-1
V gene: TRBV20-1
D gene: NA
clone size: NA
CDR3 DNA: TGCAGTGCTAGCGGGGCAGGGGCGAACACTGAAGCTTTCTTT
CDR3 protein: CSASGAGANTEAFF

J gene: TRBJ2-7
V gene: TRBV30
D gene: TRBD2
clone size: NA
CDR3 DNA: TGTGCCTGGGCTCCGGGACTAGCCACTTACGAGCAGTACTTC
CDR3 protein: CAWAPGLATYEQYF

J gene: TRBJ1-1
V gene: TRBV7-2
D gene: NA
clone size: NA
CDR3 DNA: TGTGCCAGCAGCTGGGCACCAGGGCAGACAGACGCTTTCTTT
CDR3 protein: CASSWAPGQTDAFF